The 21 T cell receptor beta chains below come from one sample, sequenced in a study of CD8 T cells in Susac syndrome. Random-hexamer reverse transcription was applied to about 0.45 to 1 ug RNA. TCRdb processed the immunoSEQ multiplex PCR reads anew with MiXCR; each CDR3 protein has one entry. The sample consists of approximately 180,000 distinct CDR3 sequences, about 94% of them appearing once. Sequenced material: CD4+ T cells from PBMCs. The receptors originated from a human donor with Susac syndrome.

The chain combines TRBV21-1 with TRBJ2-1; the table's D gene call, TRBD1, was not cross checked with the DNA. TRBV21-1 is reported as a pseudogene. The CDR3 covers 19 residues. The CDR3 bases are TGTGCCAGCAGCAAAGCCCACGCGTCGTTGGGGGCCCCCCAGAATGAGCAGTTCTTC. Translated, it gives CASSKAHASLGAPQNEQFF.

This chain joins TRBV7-3 and TRBJ2-1; TRBD2 matches 7 bases. From germline, CDR1 is SGHTA and CDR2 FQGTGA. The CDR3 has 15 amino acids. J lost 5 bases, V lost 0 bases, and 4 bases had no gene match. CDR3 in amino acids: CASSLTGGGNNEQFF. The CDR3 bases are TGTGCCAGCAGCTTAACAGGCGGGGGTAACAATGAGCAGTTCTTC.

This chain joins TRBV4-2 and TRBJ2-5, with D possibly matching TRBD2 (5 bases). Germline assignment: CDR1 LGHNA and CDR2 YNFKEQ. V was shortened by 0 bases and J by 7 bases, with 12 bases between the two germline ends. This CDR3 contains 14 residues. The CDR3 DNA reads TGTGCCAGCAGCCAAGAGGGCCAGCGGAGGACCCAGTACTTC. It yields the protein CASSQEGQRRTQYF.

The J gene is TRBJ2-7, the V gene TRBV5-1; D not certain. Germline-derived CDR1 and CDR2 are SGHRS and YFSETQ. This CDR3 region has 15 residues. With 0 bases removed from V and 0 bases from J, the gap between germline ends came to 10 bases. The CDR3 reads CASSLGSRYSYEQYF. The CDR3 DNA sequence: TGCGCCAGCAGCTTGGGGTCTCGGTACTCCTACGAGCAGTACTTC.

The V gene is TRBV4-2, the J gene TRBJ1-2; 7 nucleotides match TRBD1. Germline trimming cut 3 bases from V and 2 bases from J; bases unmatched to any gene: 0. The V gene's germline CDR1 is LGHNA and CDR2 YNFKEQ. This CDR3 spans 13 amino acids. The CDR3 nucleotides read TGTGCCAGCAGCCAGACAGGGAACTATGGCTACACCTTC. Translating it yields CASSQTGNYGYTF.

This clonotype appeared a single time. The CDR3 is CASSITSDTEAFF. CDR3 nucleotides: TGTGCCAGTAGTATTACTAGTGACACTGAAGCTTTCTTT. The chain combines TRBV19 with TRBJ1-1; D uncertain. V lost 3 bases, J lost 3 bases, and 8 bases lay in between. Germline V gene data show CDR1 as LNHDA and CDR2 as SQIVND (reference sequence). There are 13 residues in the CDR3.

This chain joins TRBV30 and TRBJ2-7; possibly TRBD2 for D (6 bases). Germline-derived CDR1 and CDR2 are GTSNPN and SVGIG (reference sequence). V was pared by 3 bases and J by 9 bases, with 18 bases between. This CDR3 spans 13 amino acids. CDR3 sequence reads: CAWSLASDAAQYF. CDR3 coding DNA: TGTGCCTGGAGCCTAGCGTCCGACGCGGCGCAGTACTTC. The full variable domain, its missing parts supplied by reference TRBV30 and TRBJ2-7, is SQTIHQWPATLVQPVGSPLSLECTVEGTSNPNLYWYRQAAGRGLQLLFYSVGIGQISSEVPQNLSASRPQDRQFILSSKKLLLSDSGFYLCAWSLASDAAQYFGPGTRLTVT.

The genes are TRBV5-1 and TRBJ2-1; D is undetermined. The V gene's germline CDR1 is SGHRS and CDR2 YFSETQ. The V end was cut by 0 bases, the J end by 10 bases, with 17 bases between. The CDR3 totals 15 residues. DNA for the CDR3: TGCGCCAGCAGCTTGGAGGTCGGGCGTGAATGGGAGCAGTTCTTC. Residues: CASSLEVGREWEQFF.

This chain links TRBV6-6 with TRBJ1-1; TRBD1 might be the D (6 bases). The CDR3 length is 13 residues. Germline-derived CDR1 and CDR2 are MNHNY and SVGAGI (reference sequence). The V end was cut by 8 bases, the J end by 2 bases, with 12 bases between. CDR3 residues: CASGGGTNTEAFF. In nucleotides, the CDR3 is TGTGCCAGCGGGGGGGGCACAAACACTGAAGCTTTCTTT.

The chain's CDR3 is CATSRDYSGTPYEQYF. CDR3 bases: TGTGCCACCAGCAGAGACTATAGCGGTACTCCCTACGAGCAGTACTTC. This chain connects TRBV15 to TRBJ2-7; tentative D call: TRBD2 (6 bases). The ends were cut back, 0 bases at V and 2 bases at J, with 14 bases in the middle. The germline CDR1 and CDR2 sequences are LNHNV and YYDKDF (reference sequence). The CDR3 spans 16 residues.

The J gene is TRBJ2-7, the V gene TRBV7-6; weak D call: TRBD1 (5 bases). CDR1 is SGHVS and CDR2 is FNYEAQ in the germline V gene. The V end lost 1 base, the J end lost 7 bases, and 14 bases lay between the germline ends. This CDR3 comprises 14 residues. The CDR3 coding sequence is TGTGCCAGCAGCTTAGAGGCAGGGCCAGGGGAGCAGTACTTC. Translation: CASSLEAGPGEQYF.

This chain uses TRBV19 with TRBJ1-1; D possibly corresponds to TRBD1 (5 bases). This CDR3 has 18 residues. Germline CDR1 and CDR2: LNHDA and SQIVND (reference sequence). The V end lost 5 bases, the J end lost 4 bases, and 26 bases lay between the germline ends. In DNA, the CDR3 is TGTGCCAGTAGTCCCGCGGGCAGGCTCACAAGCGGGGGCACTGAAGCTTTCTTT. Translated: CASSPAGRLTSGGTEAFF.

The CDR3 bases are TGTGCCAGCAGCTTATACCCGGCCAGGTCGACGTCCTACGAGCAGTACTTC. Protein product: CASSLYPARSTSYEQYF. The chain uses TRBV11-2 and TRBJ2-7, with D hard to call. This CDR3 region has 17 residues. V lost 2 bases and J lost 1, with 18 bases in between. Germline CDR1 reads SGHAT; CDR2 reads FQNNGV.

This clonotype occurred once. This chain links TRBV11-3 with TRBJ2-2; no reliable D call. Deletions cut 7 bases from V and 0 bases from J, with 9 bases between. The CDR3 consists of 14 residues. Per the germline V gene, CDR1 is SGHNT and CDR2 is YENEEA. CDR3 bases: TGTGCCAGCACCGCAGCGCCGAACACCGGGGAGCTGTTTTTT. Its translation is CASTAAPNTGELFF.

The J gene is TRBJ2-7, the V gene TRBV2, with 7 bases matching TRBD2. The CDR3 runs 13 residues. Per germline, CDR1 SNHLY and CDR2 FYNNEI. J gave up 2 bases and V 7 bases, and 5 bases lay outside the gene matches. The CDR3 protein is CASTKRGTYEQYF. The CDR3 nucleotides are TGTGCCAGCACAAAGCGGGGAACCTACGAGCAGTACTTC.

This clonotype was counted once. The genes are TRBV28 and TRBJ2-7; D possibly corresponds to TRBD1 (6 bases). Trimming took 10 bases from V and 4 from J, leaving 11 bases between them. The CDR3 totals 11 residues. CDR1 and CDR2 (germline): MDHEN, SYDVKM. The CDR3 coding sequence is TGTGCCATCCAGGGGTATTACGAGCAGTACTTC. Translating gives CAIQGYYEQYF.

This chain connects TRBV6-5 to TRBJ1-1; D not resolved. The germline V and J ends were trimmed by 4 bases and 6 bases, with 12 bases remaining between them. The CDR3 is 13 amino acids. The V gene's germline CDR1 is MNHEY and CDR2 SVGAGI. CDR3 residues: CASSSPMLAEAFF. Here the CDR3 DNA reads TGTGCCAGCAGTTCTCCAATGTTGGCTGAAGCTTTCTTT.

The chain recombines TRBV7-9 with TRBJ2-1; D ambiguous. CDR1 SEHNR and CDR2 FQNEAQ come from the germline V gene (reference sequence). The CDR3 consists of 11 residues. Trimming removed 7 bases from V and 12 bases from J, with 13 bases in between. Here the CDR3 reads CASTGGAPQFF. The CDR3, as DNA: TGTGCCAGCACGGGCGGAGCCCCGCAGTTCTTC.

The J gene is TRBJ2-3, the V gene TRBV23-1; D gene ambiguous. TRBV23-1 is an open reading frame whose function is uncertain. CDR3 length: 14 amino acids. V was shortened by 6 bases and J by 0 bases, with 10 bases between the two germline ends. The CDR3 spells CASSRNNSTDTQYF. DNA for the CDR3: TGCGCCAGCAGCAGAAATAATAGCACAGATACGCAGTATTTT.

This chain joins TRBV5-6 and TRBJ1-1, with D tentatively TRBD1 (5 bases). This CDR3 region has 14 residues. V lost 4 bases to trimming and J lost 5 bases, with 15 bases between them. Germline V gene lookup returns CDR1 SGHDT and CDR2 YYEEEE. As DNA, the CDR3 is TGTGCCAGCAGCACGCCGACAGTAGGAACTGAAGCTTTCTTT. Translated: CASSTPTVGTEAFF.

In DNA form, the CDR3 reads TGTGCCACCAGCAGAGATCCGGGGACAGCCAAAAACATTCAGTACTTC. Its protein is CATSRDPGTAKNIQYF. The rearrangement links TRBV15 to TRBJ2-4; either TRBD1 or TRBD2 may supply D (5 bases each). Germline CDR1 and CDR2: LNHNV and YYDKDF (reference sequence). The CDR3 sequence is 16 residues long. The V end lost 0 bases, the J end lost 0 bases, and 9 bases lay between the germline ends.